The present TCR beta chain was sequenced within a study of identifying expanded T cells in peripheral blood. CDR3 length: 15 amino acids. Trimming took 3 bases from V and 9 from J; bases not matched to a gene: 4. CDR1 SGHRS and CDR2 YFSETQ come from the germline V gene. During the collection period, no donor immune events like infections were recorded. In this sample, this clone turned up a few times. Its antigen is currently unknown. General observations from the study: Approximately two-week clone count variance significantly increased as total template count grew. Over around two and four weeks, about 16 and 19 clones changed, versus roughly 1.2 between replicates.

Only in-frame clones appear in the TCRdb table, and some are missing; sequencing was by immunoSEQ multiplex PCR. In the table there are 45,000 to 65,000 clones, about 80% of which are singletons. Sample: blood. The chain combines TRBV5-1 with TRBJ2-1, with 15 bases matching TRBD2. This receptor was taken from a person aged 18-69 years in good health. Here the CDR3 DNA reads TGCGCCAGCAGCTGGGGACTAGCGGGGGGAGCTGAGCAGTTCTTC. It codes for CASSWGLAGGAEQFF.